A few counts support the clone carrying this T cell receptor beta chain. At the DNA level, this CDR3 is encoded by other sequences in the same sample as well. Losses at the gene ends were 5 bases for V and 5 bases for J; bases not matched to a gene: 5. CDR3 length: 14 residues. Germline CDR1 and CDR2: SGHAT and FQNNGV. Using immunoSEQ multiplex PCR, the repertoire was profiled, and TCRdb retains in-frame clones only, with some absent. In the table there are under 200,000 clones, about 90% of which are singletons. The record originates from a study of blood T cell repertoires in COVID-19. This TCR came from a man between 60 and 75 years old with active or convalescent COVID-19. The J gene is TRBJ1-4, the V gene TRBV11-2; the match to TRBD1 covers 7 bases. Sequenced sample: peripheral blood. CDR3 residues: CASSLEGANEKLFF. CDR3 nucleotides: TGTGCCAGCAGCCTCGAGGGGGCGAATGAAAAACTGTTTTTT.